A selection of T cell receptor beta chains follows, all from one sample in a study of beta chain features in type 1 diabetes. Only in-frame clones appear in the TCRdb table, and some are missing; sequencing was by immunoSEQ multiplex PCR. Of about 280,000 clones in the sample, 15% were seen once. Sequenced sample: naive CD4+ T cells from blood. The source of these receptors is a man younger than 35 with type 1 diabetes. Each CDR3 is given with its conserved first and last residue. The D gene is left open where the match is weak. Clone size, where shown, is once, few, many, or a class for clones that have expanded.

D gene,clone size,J gene,V gene,CDR3 protein,CDR3 DNA
TRBD2,.,TRBJ2-1,TRBV5-1,CASSTPGLAGGYNEQFF,TGCGCCAGCAGCACACCGGGACTAGCGGGAGGGTACAATGAGCAGTTCTTC
TRBD2,.,TRBJ2-1,TRBV30,CAWSSWAGGNEQFF,TGTGCCTGGAGTAGCTGGGCGGGGGGGAATGAGCAGTTCTTC
TRBD1,few,TRBJ2-3,TRBV7-2,CASSLGDRGLLTTQYF,TGTGCCAGCAGCTTGGGAGACAGGGGGCTCCTGACTACGCAGTATTTT
.,.,TRBJ2-3,TRBV29-1,CSVLPSTDTQYF,TGCAGCGTCCTACCTAGCACAGATACGCAGTATTTT
TRBD2,few,TRBJ2-5,TRBV7-9,CASSFMAGGLETQYF,TGTGCCAGCAGCTTCATGGCGGGAGGGCTGGAGACCCAGTACTTC
.,.,TRBJ2-3,TRBV15,CATSRDSASTDTQYF,TGTGCCACCAGCAGAGATAGCGCTAGCACAGATACGCAGTATTTT
.,.,TRBJ2-5,TRBV21-1,CASSKSPGQGKTQYF,TGTGCCAGCAGCAAAAGCCCCGGACAGGGGAAGACCCAGTACTTC
.,.,TRBJ1-1,TRBV6-1,CASSEFQGSTEAFF,TGTGCCAGCAGTGAATTCCAGGGGTCCACTGAAGCTTTCTTT
TRBD2,.,TRBJ2-3,TRBV2,CASSDRPAGMGTDTQYF,TGTGCCAGCAGTGATCGGCCAGCGGGAATGGGGACAGATACGCAGTATTTT
.,few,TRBJ2-3,TRBV18,CASSPPGLHTDTQYF,TGTGCCAGCTCACCACCCGGACTTCACACAGATACGCAGTATTTT
.,.,TRBJ2-3,TRBV25-1,CASSDPHRAGTDTQYF,TGTGCCAGCAGTGATCCACACAGGGCCGGCACAGATACGCAGTATTTT
TRBD2,few,TRBJ2-1,TRBV7-9,CASSSTGTSGNEQFF,TGTGCCAGCAGCTCAACCGGGACTAGCGGCAATGAGCAGTTCTTC
.,.,TRBJ2-3,TRBV7-9,CASSSTGSSTDTQYF,TGTGCCAGCAGCTCGACAGGCTCTAGCACAGATACGCAGTATTTT
.,.,TRBJ2-7,TRBV30,CAWSTFDEQYF,TGTGCCTGGTCCACTTTTGACGAGCAGTACTTC
TRBD1,.,TRBJ1-2,TRBV10-3,CAIRERTGANYGYTF,TGTGCCATCAGAGAAAGGACAGGGGCTAACTATGGCTACACCTTC
.,.,TRBJ2-3,TRBV11-2,CASSFPPTHNTQYF,TGTGCCAGCAGTTTCCCCCCCACACACAATACGCAGTATTTT
TRBD1,.,TRBJ2-2,TRBV9,CASSPRDRGLNTGELFF,TGTGCCAGCAGCCCCCGGGACAGGGGACTGAACACCGGGGAGCTGTTTTTT
TRBD1,few,TRBJ2-5,TRBV28,CASRQGREETQYF,TGTGCCAGTAGACAGGGACGGGAAGAGACCCAGTACTTC
TRBD1,few,TRBJ2-7,TRBV6-5,CASTAGTGINEQYF,TGTGCCAGCACCGCCGGGACAGGGATCAACGAGCAGTACTTC
.,.,TRBJ2-7,TRBV7-2,CASSKSGFYEQYF,TGTGCCAGCAGCAAATCAGGGTTCTACGAGCAGTACTTC